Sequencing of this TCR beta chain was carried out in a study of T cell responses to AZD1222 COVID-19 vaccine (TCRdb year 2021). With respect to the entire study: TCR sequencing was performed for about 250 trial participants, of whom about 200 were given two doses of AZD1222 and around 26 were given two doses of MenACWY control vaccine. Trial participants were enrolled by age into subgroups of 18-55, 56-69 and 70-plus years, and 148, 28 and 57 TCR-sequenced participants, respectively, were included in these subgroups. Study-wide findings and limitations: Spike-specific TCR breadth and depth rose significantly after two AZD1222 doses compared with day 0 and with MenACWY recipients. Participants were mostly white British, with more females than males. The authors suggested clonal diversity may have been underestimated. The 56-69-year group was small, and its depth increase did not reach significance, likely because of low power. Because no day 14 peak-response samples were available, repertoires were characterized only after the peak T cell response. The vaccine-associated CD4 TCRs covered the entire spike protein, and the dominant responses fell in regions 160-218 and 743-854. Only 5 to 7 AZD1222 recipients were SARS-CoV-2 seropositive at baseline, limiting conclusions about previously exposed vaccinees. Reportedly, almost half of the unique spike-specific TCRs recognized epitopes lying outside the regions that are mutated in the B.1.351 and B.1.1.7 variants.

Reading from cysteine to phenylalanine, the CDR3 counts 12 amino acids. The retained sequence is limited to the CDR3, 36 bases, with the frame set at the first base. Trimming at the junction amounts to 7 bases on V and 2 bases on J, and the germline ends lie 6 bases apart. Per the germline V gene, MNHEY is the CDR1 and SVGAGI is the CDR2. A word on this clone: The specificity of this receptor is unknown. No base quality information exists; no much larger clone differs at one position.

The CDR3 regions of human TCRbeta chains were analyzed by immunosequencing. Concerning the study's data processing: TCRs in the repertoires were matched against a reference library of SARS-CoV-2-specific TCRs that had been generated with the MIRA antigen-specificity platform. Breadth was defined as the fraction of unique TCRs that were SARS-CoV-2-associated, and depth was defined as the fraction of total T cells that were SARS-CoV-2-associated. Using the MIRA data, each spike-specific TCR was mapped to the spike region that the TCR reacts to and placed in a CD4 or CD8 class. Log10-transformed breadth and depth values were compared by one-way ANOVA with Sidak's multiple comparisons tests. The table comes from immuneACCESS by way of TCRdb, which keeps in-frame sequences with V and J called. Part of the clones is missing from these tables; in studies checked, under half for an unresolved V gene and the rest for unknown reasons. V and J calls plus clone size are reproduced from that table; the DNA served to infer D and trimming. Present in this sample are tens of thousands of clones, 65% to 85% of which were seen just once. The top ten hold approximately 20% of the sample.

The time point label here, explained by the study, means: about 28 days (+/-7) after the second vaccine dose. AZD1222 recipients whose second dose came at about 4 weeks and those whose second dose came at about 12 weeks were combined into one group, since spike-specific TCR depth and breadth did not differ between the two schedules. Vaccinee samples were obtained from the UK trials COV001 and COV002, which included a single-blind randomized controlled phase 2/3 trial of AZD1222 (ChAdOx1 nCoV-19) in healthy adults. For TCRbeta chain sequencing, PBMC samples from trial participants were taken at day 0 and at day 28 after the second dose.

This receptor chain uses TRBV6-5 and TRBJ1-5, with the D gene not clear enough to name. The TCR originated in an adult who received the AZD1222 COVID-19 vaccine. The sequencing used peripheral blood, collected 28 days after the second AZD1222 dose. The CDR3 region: CASMEGNQPQHF. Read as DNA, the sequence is TGTGCCAGCATGGAGGGCAATCAGCCCCAGCATTTT.